This T cell receptor (beta chain) is drawn from a study of regulatory T cells in long-lasting Graves disease. Building of the TCR beta libraries involved iRepertoire HTBI primers and Arm-PCR of CDR3 regions. TCRdb passed the multiplex PCR reads through MiXCR, listing each CDR3 protein once. The profile covers 250,000 to 300,000 distinct CDR3 sequences, with about 17% appearing a single time and less than 15% taken by the ten largest. Time point noted: newly diagnosed GD, antithyroid drugs for less than 3 months. RNA extracted from PBMCs served as the sequencing template. This CDR3 is 14 amino acids long. Germline trimming cut 6 bases from V and 6 bases from J; bases unmatched to any gene: 8. Separately, the same data were catalogued under a study of T cells in Graves' hyperthyroidism and ophthalmopathy.

The clonotype originates from a woman between 25 and 40 years old with Graves disease. V is TRBV12-3 or TRBV12-4 and J is TRBJ2-7; 10 positions agree with TRBD2. Sequencing was performed on peripheral blood mononuclear cells (PBMCs), taken at new diagnosis, from a patient treated with antithyroid drugs. The CDR3 region has the DNA TGTGCCAGCAGCCGGTCTAGCGGGAGTTTCGAGCAGTACTTC. Amino acids: CASSRSSGSFEQYF.